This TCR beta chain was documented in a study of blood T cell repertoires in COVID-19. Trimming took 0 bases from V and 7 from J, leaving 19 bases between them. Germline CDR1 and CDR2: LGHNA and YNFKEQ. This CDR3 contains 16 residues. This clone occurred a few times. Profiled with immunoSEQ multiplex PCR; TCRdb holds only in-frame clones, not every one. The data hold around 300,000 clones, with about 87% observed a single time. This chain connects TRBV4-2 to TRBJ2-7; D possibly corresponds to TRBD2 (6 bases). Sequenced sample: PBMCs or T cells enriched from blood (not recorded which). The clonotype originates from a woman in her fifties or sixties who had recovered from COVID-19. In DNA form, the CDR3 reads TGTGCCAGCAGCCAAGAAGGGACTCTCCCTGCTAGGGAGCAGTACTTC. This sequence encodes CASSQEGTLPAREQYF.